The 32 T cell receptor beta chains reported below all come from one sample, sequenced in a study of cytomegalovirus exposure and HLA in healthy donors. 13 Jbeta primers and 60 Vbeta primers were used for the PCR. Produced via immunoSEQ multiplex PCR; TCRdb's table is partial and in-frame only. This sample has 100,000 to 150,000 clones, with more than 65% found just once. Sequencing was done on a sample of PBMCs. The receptors were sampled from a woman aged 55-69 years in good health and CMV-seropositive.

The J gene is TRBJ2-7, the V gene TRBV9; the D gene is possibly TRBD1 (6 bases). V lost 3 bases, J lost 5 bases, and 18 bases lay in between. CDR1 is SGDLS, CDR2 YYNGEE, per germline. The CDR3 covers 15 residues. The CDR3 protein is CASSAPTGQEDEQYF. The CDR3 DNA reads as TGTGCCAGCAGCGCGCCGACAGGACAAGAGGACGAGCAGTACTTC.

The V gene is TRBV7-9, the J gene TRBJ1-5; no clear D gene. Germline V gene sequence: CDR1 SEHNR, CDR2 FQNEAQ (reference sequence). The CDR3 length is 15 residues. With 6 bases removed from V and 5 bases from J, the gap between germline ends came to 17 bases. The DNA for the CDR3 is TGTGCCAGCAGTTCGGATGGGGAGGAGGATCAGCCCCAGCATTTT. This sequence encodes CASSSDGEEDQPQHF.

In its sample, this clone was seen a few times. CDR3 sequence reads: CSVGQGSVVVEQFF. The CDR3 region has the DNA TGCAGCGTTGGACAGGGCTCAGTAGTAGTGGAGCAGTTCTTC. The chain uses TRBV29-1 and TRBJ2-1; 7 bases line up with TRBD1. In germline, CDR1 is SQVTM, CDR2 ANQGSEA. The CDR3 extends over 14 amino acids. The ends lost 4 bases at V and 10 bases at J; junction bases unmatched: 13.

This rearrangement joins TRBV7-2 to TRBJ1-2, with D possibly being TRBD1 (5 bases). There are 15 residues in the CDR3. Trimming left V 1 base short and J 4 bases short, with 13 bases between. Looked up from germline, CDR1 is SGHTA and CDR2 is FQGNSA. CDR3 nucleotides: TGTGCCAGCAGCTTAGGACAGTCACTGAGCTATGGCTACACCTTC. Its translation: CASSLGQSLSYGYTF.

The CDR3 reads CATPVTGLNQPQHF. CDR3 DNA: TGCGCCACCCCGGTGACAGGCCTCAATCAGCCCCAGCATTTT. The rearrangement links TRBV10-2 to TRBJ1-5, with TRBD1 as a possible D gene (6 bases). Looked up from germline, CDR1 is WSHSY and CDR2 is SAAADI. The CDR3 consists of 14 residues. Trimming left V 10 bases short and J 3 bases short, with 16 bases between.

The genes are TRBV21-1 and TRBJ1-1; the table assigns TRBD1, which was not confirmed against the DNA. TRBV21-1 has pseudogene status. The CDR3 extends over 14 amino acids. DNA for the CDR3: TGTGCCAGCAGCAAGGGACACACGAACACTGAAGCTTTCTTT. It translates to CASSKGHTNTEAFF.

The V call is TRBV7-2, the J call TRBJ1-5; D is unclear. Trimming stripped 3 bases from V and 0 bases from J, with 9 bases between. The CDR3 contains 15 residues. The V gene's germline CDR1 is SGHTA and CDR2 FQGNSA. CDR3 in DNA: TGTGCCAGCAGCTTGGTCGGAGCTAGCAATCAGCCCCAGCATTTT. Its protein is CASSLVGASNQPQHF.

The chain recombines TRBV9 with TRBJ2-7; a weak D match, TRBD1 (6 bases). The germline V and J ends were trimmed by 6 bases and 0 bases, with 10 bases remaining between them. CDR1 and CDR2 (germline): SGDLS, YYNGEE. The CDR3 runs 13 residues. The CDR3 coding sequence is TGTGCCAGCAACTCGGACAGCTCCTACGAGCAGTACTTC. This encodes CASNSDSSYEQYF. Complete variable domain (other parts from reference TRBV9 and TRBJ2-7): DSGVTQTPKHLITATGQRVTLRCSPRSGDLSVYWYQQSLDQGLQFLIQYYNGEERAKGNILERFSAQQFPDLHSELNLSSLELGDSALYFCASNSDSSYEQYFGPGTRLTVT.

The chain uses TRBV18 and TRBJ2-5; 9 bases line up with TRBD1. V gave up 5 bases and J gave up 2 bases; unmatched junction bases: 3. Germline CDR1 and CDR2: KGHSH and LQKENI. The CDR3 covers 14 residues. The CDR3 protein is CASSGDRGQETQYF. The CDR3 DNA follows: TGTGCCAGCTCAGGAGACAGGGGGCAAGAGACCCAGTACTTC.

The V gene is TRBV5-6, the J gene TRBJ1-1; 7 bases match TRBD1. Losses at the gene ends were 2 bases for V and 6 bases for J; bases not matched to a gene: 1. From germline, CDR1 is SGHDT and CDR2 YYEEEE. The CDR3 spans 12 residues. The CDR3 coding sequence is TGTGCCAGCAGCTTAGGGGGCCCTGAAGCTTTCTTT. It yields the protein CASSLGGPEAFF.

The chain recombines TRBV2 with TRBJ2-5, with 7 bases fitting TRBD2. Germline loops: CDR1 SNHLY, CDR2 FYNNEI. There are 12 residues in the CDR3. Trimming cost V 10 bases and J 2 bases; bases outside gene matches: 4. The CDR3 protein is CAIQGLQETQYF. In nucleotides, the CDR3 is TGTGCCATCCAGGGACTACAAGAGACCCAGTACTTC.

V and J are TRBV11-3 and TRBJ2-3; the D gene is possibly TRBD1 (5 bases). This CDR3 comprises 14 residues. V dropped 5 bases and J dropped 2 bases, with 11 bases sitting between them. CDR1 is SGHNT, CDR2 YENEEA, per germline. The chain's CDR3 is CASSPGLSTDTQYF. In DNA, the CDR3 is TGTGCCAGCAGCCCAGGGCTATCCACAGATACGCAGTATTTT.

This chain links TRBV6-5 with TRBJ1-2, with TRBD1 matching over 10 bases. CDR3 length: 15 amino acids. Germline V gene lookup returns CDR1 MNHEY and CDR2 SVGAGI. With 5 bases clipped from V and 5 bases from J, the junction kept 8 bases outside the gene matches. The CDR3 is CASSQSRTGGYGYTF. The CDR3, as DNA: TGTGCCAGCAGTCAATCTCGGACAGGGGGGTATGGCTACACCTTC.

In its sample, this clone was seen once. The chain's CDR3 is CASSTSTGTNTGELFF. Here the CDR3 DNA reads TGTGCCAGCAGCACTTCGACAGGGACGAACACCGGGGAGCTGTTTTTT. The gene calls are TRBV4-2 and TRBJ2-2; TRBD1 matches at 7 bases. Germline CDR1 LGHNA, CDR2 YNFKEQ. Trimming at V came to 5 bases and at J to 0 bases, leaving 6 bases not matched to a gene. The CDR3 extends over 16 amino acids.

V gene TRBV6-1 combines with J gene TRBJ1-5, with D possibly TRBD1 on 6 matching bases. V lost 4 bases and J 4 bases, leaving 29 bases between the germline ends. CDR3 length: 20 residues. Germline V lookup: CDR1 MNHNS, CDR2 SASEGT. The DNA of the CDR3 is TGTGCCAGCAGTGCCCTCTCTTCCCTCACTTTCGACAGGCGAAATCAGCCCCAGCATTTT. This codes for CASSALSSLTFDRRNQPQHF.

The chain combines TRBV18 with TRBJ1-3; 7 bases match TRBD1. The V segment lost 8 bases and the J segment 1 base; nucleotides outside the gene matches: 8. Germline V gives CDR1 KGHSH, CDR2 LQKENI. This CDR3 contains 15 residues. The CDR3 DNA is TGTGCCAGCACACAGGTGACAGGGTCTGGAAACACCATATATTTT. This sequence encodes CASTQVTGSGNTIYF.

This clone has more than one count but fewer than ten. The chain carries TRBV7-3 and TRBJ2-7; D is possibly TRBD1 (6 bases). CDR3 length: 12 residues. Germline V gene sequence: CDR1 SGHTA, CDR2 FQGTGA. V dropped 3 bases and J dropped 7 bases, with 10 bases sitting between them. The CDR3 is CASSLEGGEQYF. The CDR3 DNA is TGTGCCAGCAGCTTGGAAGGGGGTGAGCAGTACTTC.

This chain links TRBV14 with TRBJ2-5; 8 bases fit TRBD2. This CDR3 is 16 amino acids long. After removal of 4 bases from V and 5 bases from J, the junction contained 12 bases not matched to a gene. The germline CDR1 and CDR2 sequences are SGHDN and FVKESK. CDR3 nucleotide sequence: TGTGCCAGCAGCCCGTTGCCTAGCGGGTCGGAGGAGACCCAGTACTTC. Translating it yields CASSPLPSGSEETQYF.

This clone was observed a single time. The rearrangement links TRBV5-1 to TRBJ1-3; weak D call: TRBD1 (6 bases). Trimming took off 5 bases at V and 1 base at J, with 13 bases between the two ends. The CDR3 sequence is 15 residues long. CDR1 is SGHRS and CDR2 is YFSETQ in the germline V gene. CDR3 residues: CASSHTGTSGNTIYF. The DNA of the CDR3 is TGCGCCAGCAGTCATACCGGGACATCTGGAAACACCATATATTTT.

This rearrangement joins TRBV2 to TRBJ2-4; 7 bases agree with TRBD1. Germline trimming cut 2 bases from V and 4 bases from J; bases unmatched to any gene: 11. The V gene's germline CDR1 is SNHLY and CDR2 FYNNEI. The CDR3 length is 17 residues. CDR3 bases: TGTGCCAGCAGTGAAAGGGTGGCGAGGGGGCGGAAAAACATTCAGTACTTC. Encoded protein: CASSERVARGRKNIQYF.

The chain joins TRBV6-1 to TRBJ1-5; D might be TRBD1 (5 bases). The CDR3 covers 14 residues. Germline V lookup: CDR1 MNHNS, CDR2 SASEGT. V was shortened by 4 bases and J by 5 bases, with 12 bases between the two germline ends. The CDR3 DNA sequence: TGTGCCAGCAGTGGAGACAGTTTTTATCAGCCCCAGCATTTT. This translates into CASSGDSFYQPQHF.

The chain employs TRBV6-5 and TRBJ2-7; 7 nucleotides match TRBD1. Germline V gene sequence: CDR1 MNHEY, CDR2 SVGAGI. The CDR3 has 15 amino acids. After removal of 2 bases from V and 0 bases from J, the junction contained 4 bases not matched to a gene. The CDR3 sequence is CASSYGGQTSYEQYF. The DNA of the CDR3 is TGTGCCAGCAGTTACGGGGGACAGACCTCCTACGAGCAGTACTTC.

The V and J genes are TRBV2 and TRBJ2-5; D unresolved. Germline lookup yields CDR1 SNHLY and CDR2 FYNNEI. CDR3 length: 15 residues. V was clipped by 0 bases and J by 0 bases, with 8 bases between them. The CDR3 DNA reads TGTGCCAGCAGTGAAGCATTGTCTAACCAAGAGACCCAGTACTTC. Its protein is CASSEALSNQETQYF.

V and J are TRBV11-1 and TRBJ2-5, with D perhaps TRBD2 (5 bases). The CDR3 contains 14 residues. Germline CDR1 reads SGHAT; CDR2 reads FQDESV (reference sequence). With 6 bases removed from V and 5 bases from J, the gap between germline ends came to 16 bases. CDR3 residues: CASRPGIYGETQYF. CDR3 nucleotide sequence: TGTGCCAGCAGACCGGGGATCTACGGGGAGACCCAGTACTTC.

This clone was picked up a small number of times. The rearrangement uses TRBV18 and TRBJ2-5; D is unresolved. The DNA end lines up better with TRBJ2-7; the J call may be wrong. Germline V gives CDR1 KGHSH, CDR2 LQKENI. The CDR3 runs to 11 residues. The CDR3 DNA reads as TGTGCCAGCTCACCCGGAGACGAGCAGTACTTC. As protein: CASSPGDEQYF.

The CDR3 sequence is CASSGDRGGNSPLHF. The CDR3, as DNA: TGCGCCAGCAGTGGGGACAGGGGAGGAAATTCACCCCTCCACTTT. The J gene is TRBJ1-6, the V gene TRBV10-2, with 10 positions matching TRBD1. V lost 4 bases and J lost 7; bases outside the gene matches: 4. Germline V CDR1 and CDR2: WSHSY, SAAADI. The CDR3 has 15 amino acids.

The chain combines TRBV5-1 with TRBJ1-5; 8 bases align to TRBD1. J was trimmed by 7 bases and V by 0 bases; bases with no gene match: 6. The CDR3 totals 15 residues. Per the germline V gene, CDR1 is SGHRS and CDR2 is YFSETQ. The CDR3 here is CASSLGGQVEQPQHF. In nucleotides, the CDR3 is TGCGCCAGCAGCTTGGGGGGACAGGTGGAACAGCCCCAGCATTTT.

The chain employs TRBV19 and TRBJ1-5, with D unresolved. The V end was cut by 1 base, the J end by 2 bases, with 18 bases between. Germline CDR1 is LNHDA and CDR2 is SQIVND (reference sequence). The CDR3 covers 18 residues. The CDR3 coding sequence is TGTGCCAGTAGTATAGGTCCCGAATATGGGCTCGGCAATCAGCCCCAGCATTTT. The encoded protein is CASSIGPEYGLGNQPQHF. The whole variable domain, remainder taken from reference TRBV19 and TRBJ1-5, is DGGITQSPKYLFRKEGQNVTLSCEQNLNHDAMYWYRQDPGQGLRLIYYSQIVNDFQKGDIAEGYSVSREKKESFPLTVTSAQKNPTAFYLCASSIGPEYGLGNQPQHFGDGTRLSIL.

This clone occurred once. The chain recombines TRBV5-1 with TRBJ2-7, with D perhaps matching TRBD2 (5 bases). CDR1 SGHRS and CDR2 YFSETQ come from the germline V gene. The V end was cut by 5 bases, the J end by 0 bases, with 12 bases between. This CDR3 spans 14 amino acids. The CDR3 reads CASRRVPSSYEQYF. The CDR3 bases are TGCGCCAGCAGGCGGGTTCCCAGCTCCTACGAGCAGTACTTC. Variable domain in full (rest from reference TRBV5-1 and TRBJ2-7): KAGVTQTPRYLIKTRGQQVTLSCSPISGHRSVSWYQQTPGQGLQFLFEYFSETQRNKGNFPGRFSGRQFSNSRSEMNVSTLELGDSALYLCASRRVPSSYEQYFGPGTRLTVT.

The chain joins TRBV5-6 to TRBJ1-2; tentative D call: TRBD1 (5 bases). Deletions cut 3 bases from V and 8 bases from J, with 14 bases between. The CDR3 length is 13 residues. The V gene's germline CDR1 is SGHDT and CDR2 YYEEEE. The CDR3 loop reads CASSWTDTLGYTF. The CDR3 region has the DNA TGTGCCAGCAGCTGGACGGACACCCTAGGCTACACCTTC.

In this sample, this clone turned up a few times. V usage is TRBV10-3 and J usage is TRBJ1-1; D is possibly TRBD1 (6 bases). Trimming took off 4 bases at V and 1 base at J, with 13 bases between the two ends. The germline gives CDR1 ENHRY, CDR2 SYGVKD. CDR3 length: 15 amino acids. In DNA, the CDR3 is TGTGCCATCAGTGGTAGGACAGTGGCGAACACTGAAGCTTTCTTT. It codes for CAISGRTVANTEAFF.

The genes are TRBV6-5 and TRBJ2-1; D perhaps matches TRBD2 (6 bases). CDR1 MNHEY and CDR2 SVGAGI come from the germline V gene. Trimming removed 10 bases from V and 0 bases from J, with 10 bases in between. This CDR3 contains 13 residues. CDR3 residues: CATGGVSYNEQFF. CDR3 nucleotide sequence: TGTGCCACCGGAGGGGTCTCCTACAATGAGCAGTTCTTC.